This T cell receptor beta chain appears in the sequencing data of a study of beta chain features in type 1 diabetes. Expressed TCRB transcripts were sequenced, since all the RNA that had been isolated was reverse transcribed. Profiling relied on immunoSEQ multiplex PCR, and the TCRdb table lists in-frame clones only, not all of them. In the table there are a few hundred thousand clones, less than 15% of which are singletons. The sequence came from a woman in her late teens or twenties in good health. The material sequenced was naive CD4+ T cells from blood.

The CDR3 region is CASSQGGQGYGYTF. The CDR3 DNA follows: TGTGCCAGCAGCCAGGGGGGCCAGGGCTATGGCTACACCTTC. The chain joins TRBV7-8 to TRBJ1-2; 7 bases line up with TRBD1. The V and J ends lost 5 bases and 4 bases, in that order; junction bases with no gene match: 7. This CDR3 is 14 amino acids long. Per germline, CDR1 SGHVS and CDR2 FQNEAQ.